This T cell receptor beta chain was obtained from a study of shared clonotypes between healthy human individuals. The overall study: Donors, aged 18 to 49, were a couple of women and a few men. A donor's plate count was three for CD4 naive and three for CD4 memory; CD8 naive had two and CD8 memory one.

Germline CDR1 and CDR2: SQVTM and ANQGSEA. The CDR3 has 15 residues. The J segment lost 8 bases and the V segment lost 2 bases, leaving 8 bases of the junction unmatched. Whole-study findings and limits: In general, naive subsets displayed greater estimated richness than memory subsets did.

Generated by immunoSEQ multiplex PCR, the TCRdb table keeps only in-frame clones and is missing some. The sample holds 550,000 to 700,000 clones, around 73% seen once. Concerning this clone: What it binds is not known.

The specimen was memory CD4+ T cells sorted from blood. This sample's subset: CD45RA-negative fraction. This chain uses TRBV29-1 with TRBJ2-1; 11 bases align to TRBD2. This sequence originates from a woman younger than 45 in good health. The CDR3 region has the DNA TGCAGCGTTGAACCACTAGCGGGAGTCGGGGATGAGCAGTTCTTC. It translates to CSVEPLAGVGDEQFF.